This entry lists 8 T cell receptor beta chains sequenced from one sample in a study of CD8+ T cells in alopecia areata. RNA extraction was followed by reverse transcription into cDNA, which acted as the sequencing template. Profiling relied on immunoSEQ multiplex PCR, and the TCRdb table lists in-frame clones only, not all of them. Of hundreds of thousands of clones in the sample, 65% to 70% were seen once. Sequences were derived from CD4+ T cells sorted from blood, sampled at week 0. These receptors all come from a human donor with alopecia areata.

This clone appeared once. CDR3 protein: CASSPGTADSYEQYF. CDR3 DNA sequence: TGCGCCAGCAGCCCCGGGACTGCGGACTCCTACGAGCAGTACTTC. J is TRBJ2-7 and V is TRBV5-1; D may be TRBD2 (6 bases). The ends were cut back, 4 bases at V and 0 bases at J, with 14 bases in the middle. This CDR3 has 15 residues. Germline CDR1 SGHRS, CDR2 YFSETQ.

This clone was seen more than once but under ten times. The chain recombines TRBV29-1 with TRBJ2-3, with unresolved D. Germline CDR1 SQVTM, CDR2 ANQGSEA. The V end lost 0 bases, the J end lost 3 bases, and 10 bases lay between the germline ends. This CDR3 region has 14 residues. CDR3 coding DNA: TGCAGCGTTGAAGATCGGGCGGAGACAGATACGCAGTATTTT. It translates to CSVEDRAETDTQYF.

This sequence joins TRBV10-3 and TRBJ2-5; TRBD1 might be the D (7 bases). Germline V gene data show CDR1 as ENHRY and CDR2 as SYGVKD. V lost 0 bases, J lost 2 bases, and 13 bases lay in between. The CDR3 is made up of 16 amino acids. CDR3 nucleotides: TGTGCCATCAGTGAGTCGAGGACAGGAGGGCAAGAGACCCAGTACTTC. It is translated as CAISESRTGGQETQYF.

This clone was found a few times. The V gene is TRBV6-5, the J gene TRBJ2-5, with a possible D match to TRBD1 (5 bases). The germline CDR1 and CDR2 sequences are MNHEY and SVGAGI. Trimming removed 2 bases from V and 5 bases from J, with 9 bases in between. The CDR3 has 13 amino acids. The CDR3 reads CASSYQGWETQYF. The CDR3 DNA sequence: TGTGCCAGCAGTTACCAGGGTTGGGAGACCCAGTACTTC.

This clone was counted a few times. CDR3 region: CASSLLVDEQFF. CDR3 bases: TGTGCCAGCAGCCTCCTCGTGGATGAGCAGTTCTTC. V usage is TRBV7-8 and J usage is TRBJ2-1; D not resolved. The V and J ends lost 5 bases and 8 bases respectively, with 10 bases between them. Germline lookup yields CDR1 SGHVS and CDR2 FQNEAQ. The CDR3 has 12 amino acids.

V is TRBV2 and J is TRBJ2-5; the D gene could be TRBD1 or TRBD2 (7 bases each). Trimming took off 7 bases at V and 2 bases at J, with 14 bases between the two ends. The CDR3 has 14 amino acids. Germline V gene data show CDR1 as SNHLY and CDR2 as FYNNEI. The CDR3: CASMRQGGQETQYF. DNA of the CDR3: TGTGCCAGCATGCGACAGGGAGGGCAAGAGACCCAGTACTTC. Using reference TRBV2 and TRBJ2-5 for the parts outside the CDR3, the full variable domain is EPEVTQTPSHQVTQMGQEVILRCVPISNHLYFYWYRQILGQKVEFLVSFYNNEISEKSEIFDDQFSVERPDGSNFTLKIRSTKLEDSAMYFCASMRQGGQETQYFGPGTRLLVL.

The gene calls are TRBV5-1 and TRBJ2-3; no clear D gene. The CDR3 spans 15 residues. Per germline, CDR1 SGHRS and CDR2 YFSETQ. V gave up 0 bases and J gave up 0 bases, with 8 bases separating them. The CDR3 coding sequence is TGCGCCAGCAGCTTGGTTCAGACTAGCACAGATACGCAGTATTTT. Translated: CASSLVQTSTDTQYF. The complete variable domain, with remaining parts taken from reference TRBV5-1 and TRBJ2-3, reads KAGVTQTPRYLIKTRGQQVTLSCSPISGHRSVSWYQQTPGQGLQFLFEYFSETQRNKGNFPGRFSGRQFSNSRSEMNVSTLELGDSALYLCASSLVQTSTDTQYFGPGTRLTVL.

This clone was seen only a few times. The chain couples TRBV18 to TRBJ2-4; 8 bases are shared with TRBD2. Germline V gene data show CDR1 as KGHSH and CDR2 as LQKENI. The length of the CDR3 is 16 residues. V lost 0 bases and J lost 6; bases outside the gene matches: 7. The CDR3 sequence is CASSPPGGGLANIQYF. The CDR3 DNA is TGTGCCAGCTCACCACCCGGCGGGGGGCTGGCAAACATTCAGTACTTC.